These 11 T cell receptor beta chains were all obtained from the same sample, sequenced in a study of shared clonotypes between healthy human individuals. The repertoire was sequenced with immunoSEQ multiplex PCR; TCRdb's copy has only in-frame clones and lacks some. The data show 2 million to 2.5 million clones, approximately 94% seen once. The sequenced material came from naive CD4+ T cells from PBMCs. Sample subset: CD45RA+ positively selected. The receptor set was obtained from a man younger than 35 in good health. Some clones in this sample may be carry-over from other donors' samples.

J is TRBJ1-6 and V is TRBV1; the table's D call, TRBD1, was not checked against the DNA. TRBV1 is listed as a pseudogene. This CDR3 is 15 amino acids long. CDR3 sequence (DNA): TGCACCAGCAGCCAAGCCCTCCGTCAGTCTTCACCCCTCCACTTT. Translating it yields CTSSQALRQSSPLHF.

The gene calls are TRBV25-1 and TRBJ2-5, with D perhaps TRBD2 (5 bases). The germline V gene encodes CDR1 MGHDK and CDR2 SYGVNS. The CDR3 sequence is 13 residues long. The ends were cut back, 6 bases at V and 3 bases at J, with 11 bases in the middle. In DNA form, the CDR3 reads TGTGCCAGCAGCCCCCGAGGGAAAGAGACCCAGTACTTC. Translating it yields CASSPRGKETQYF.

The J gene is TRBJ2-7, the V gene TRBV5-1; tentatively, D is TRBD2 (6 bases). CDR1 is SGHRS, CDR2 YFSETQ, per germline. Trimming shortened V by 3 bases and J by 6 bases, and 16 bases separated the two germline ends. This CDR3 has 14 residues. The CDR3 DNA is TGCGCCAGCAGCTGGGGGGTCCCAGGGTCCGAGCAGTACTTC. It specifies CASSWGVPGSEQYF. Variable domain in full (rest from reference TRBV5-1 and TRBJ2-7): KAGVTQTPRYLIKTRGQQVTLSCSPISGHRSVSWYQQTPGQGLQFLFEYFSETQRNKGNFPGRFSGRQFSNSRSEMNVSTLELGDSALYLCASSWGVPGSEQYFGPGTRLTVT.

The CDR3 region has the DNA TGTGCCAGCAGTGACAGGAGGGGGACTAGCGGGGCCCCCTACAATGAGCAGTTCTTC. Translated: CASSDRRGTSGAPYNEQFF. The V gene is TRBV6-1, the J gene TRBJ2-1; 13 bases are a match to TRBD2. Per germline, CDR1 MNHNS and CDR2 SASEGT. After removal of 3 bases from V and 2 bases from J, the junction contained 10 bases not matched to a gene. The length of the CDR3 is 19 residues.

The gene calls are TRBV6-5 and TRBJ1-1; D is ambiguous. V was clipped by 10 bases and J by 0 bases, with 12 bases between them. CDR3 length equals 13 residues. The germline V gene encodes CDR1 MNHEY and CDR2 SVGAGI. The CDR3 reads CATKRTVNTEAFF. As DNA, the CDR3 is TGTGCCACCAAGAGGACGGTGAACACTGAAGCTTTCTTT.

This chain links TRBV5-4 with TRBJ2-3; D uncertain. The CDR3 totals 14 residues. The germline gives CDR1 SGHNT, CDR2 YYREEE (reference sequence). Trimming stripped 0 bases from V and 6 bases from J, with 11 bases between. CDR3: CASSLVTSGDTQYF. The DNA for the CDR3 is TGTGCCAGCAGCTTGGTGACTTCTGGGGATACGCAGTATTTT.

Here the CDR3 reads CASSREGQGYGYTF. The CDR3 nucleotides read TGTGCCAGCAGCCGGGAGGGACAGGGGTATGGCTACACCTTC. V is TRBV5-4 and J is TRBJ1-2; 10 bases are a match to TRBD1. After removal of 4 bases from V and 5 bases from J, the junction contained 5 bases not matched to a gene. From germline, CDR1 is SGHNT and CDR2 YYREEE (reference sequence). The CDR3 is 14 amino acids.

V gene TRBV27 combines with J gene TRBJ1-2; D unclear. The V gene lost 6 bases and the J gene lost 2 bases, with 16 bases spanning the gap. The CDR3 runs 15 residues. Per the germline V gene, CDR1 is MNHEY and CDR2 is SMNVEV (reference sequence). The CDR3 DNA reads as TGTGCCAGCAGCCCGCTGCGATTACCCAACTATGGCTACACCTTC. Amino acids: CASSPLRLPNYGYTF.

CDR3 residues: CASSLARAGNQPQHF. CDR3 nucleotides: TGTGCCAGCAGCTTAGCCAGGGCAGGCAATCAGCCCCAGCATTTT. The chain has TRBV11-2 and TRBJ1-5, with D possibly matching TRBD1 (5 bases). The CDR3 extends over 15 amino acids. V dropped 1 base and J dropped 2 bases, with 9 bases sitting between them. Germline-derived CDR1 and CDR2 are SGHAT and FQNNGV.

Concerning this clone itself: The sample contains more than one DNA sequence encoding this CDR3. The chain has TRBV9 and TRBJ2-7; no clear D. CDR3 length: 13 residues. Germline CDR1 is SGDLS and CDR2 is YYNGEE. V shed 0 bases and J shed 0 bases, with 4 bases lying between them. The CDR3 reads CASSVGASYEQYF. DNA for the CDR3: TGTGCCAGCAGCGTAGGAGCCTCCTACGAGCAGTACTTC.

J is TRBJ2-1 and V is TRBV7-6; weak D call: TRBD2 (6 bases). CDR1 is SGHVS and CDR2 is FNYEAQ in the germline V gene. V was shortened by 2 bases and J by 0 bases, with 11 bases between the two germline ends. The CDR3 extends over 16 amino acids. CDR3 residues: CASSLPWTTSYNEQFF. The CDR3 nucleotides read TGTGCCAGCAGCTTACCGTGGACTACCTCCTACAATGAGCAGTTCTTC.